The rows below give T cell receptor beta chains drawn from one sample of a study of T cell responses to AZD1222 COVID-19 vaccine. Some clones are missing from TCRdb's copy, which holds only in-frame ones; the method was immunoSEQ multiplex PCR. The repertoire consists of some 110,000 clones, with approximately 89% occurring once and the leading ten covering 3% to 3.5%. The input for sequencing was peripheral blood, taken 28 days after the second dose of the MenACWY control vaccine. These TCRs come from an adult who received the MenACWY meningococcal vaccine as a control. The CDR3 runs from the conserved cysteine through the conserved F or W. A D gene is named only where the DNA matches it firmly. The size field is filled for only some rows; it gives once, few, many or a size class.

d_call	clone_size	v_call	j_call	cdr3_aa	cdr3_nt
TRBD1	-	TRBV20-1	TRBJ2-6	CSASSLAGQGALGANVLTF	TGCAGTGCTAGTTCCCTGGCGGGACAGGGGGCGCTTGGGGCCAACGTCCTGACTTTC
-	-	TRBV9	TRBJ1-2	CASSPTWAPYGYTF	TGTGCCAGCAGCCCTACATGGGCTCCCTATGGCTACACCTTC
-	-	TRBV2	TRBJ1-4	CASSEGAWRDRNEKLFF	TGTGCCAGCAGTGAAGGCGCCTGGCGAGATAGGAATGAAAAACTGTTTTTT
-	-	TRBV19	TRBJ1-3	CASQQGAGNTIYF	TGTGCCAGTCAACAGGGAGCTGGAAACACCATATATTTT
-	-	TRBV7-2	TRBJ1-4	CASSLGTNEKLFF	TGTGCCAGCAGCTTAGGAACTAATGAAAAACTGTTTTTT
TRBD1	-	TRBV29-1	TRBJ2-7	CSVRQGYAYEQYF	TGCAGCGTTCGACAGGGGTACGCCTACGAGCAGTACTTC
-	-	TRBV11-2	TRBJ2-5	CASSLDRRAETQYF	TGTGCCAGCAGCTTAGATCGCAGGGCAGAGACCCAGTACTTC
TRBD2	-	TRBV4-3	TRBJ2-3	CASSQALAGGTDTQYF	TGCGCCAGCAGCCAAGCCCTAGCGGGGGGCACGGATACGCAGTATTTT
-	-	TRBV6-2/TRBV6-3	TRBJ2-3	CASSRGFTDTQYF	TGTGCCAGCAGCAGGGGCTTCACAGATACGCAGTATTTT
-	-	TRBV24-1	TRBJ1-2	CATSDTSYGYTF	TGTGCCACCAGTGATACAAGCTATGGCTACACCTTC
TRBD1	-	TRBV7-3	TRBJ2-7	CASSLDRADEQYF	TGTGCCAGCAGTCTCGACAGGGCGGACGAGCAGTACTTC
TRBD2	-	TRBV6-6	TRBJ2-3	CASSRTSGGRPGTQYF	TGTGCCAGCAGCCGGACTAGCGGGGGGCGCCCAGGTACGCAGTATTTT
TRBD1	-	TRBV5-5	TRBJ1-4	CASSLGGQGQEKLFF	TGTGCCAGCAGCTTGGGGGGACAGGGTCAAGAAAAACTGTTTTTT
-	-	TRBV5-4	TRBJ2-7	CASSTRDKAYEQYF	TGTGCCAGCAGCACCCGGGACAAAGCCTACGAGCAGTACTTC
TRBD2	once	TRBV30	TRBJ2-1	CAWSETSGGSGKQFF	TGTGCCTGGAGCGAGACTAGCGGGGGGTCGGGGAAGCAGTTCTTC
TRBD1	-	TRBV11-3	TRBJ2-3	CASSSRQGGPTDTQYF	TGTGCCAGCAGCTCCAGACAGGGTGGGCCAACAGATACGCAGTATTTT
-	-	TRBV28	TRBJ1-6	CASSARGYSPLHF	TGTGCCAGCAGTGCCCGGGGGTACTCACCCCTCCACTTT
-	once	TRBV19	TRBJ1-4	CASSTDTNEKLFF	TGTGCCAGTAGTACTGACACCAATGAAAAACTGTTTTTT
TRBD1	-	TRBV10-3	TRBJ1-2	CAITRDSQEGYTF	TGTGCCATCACCCGGGACAGCCAAGAAGGCTACACCTTC
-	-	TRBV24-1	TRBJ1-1	CATQGLNTEAFF	TGTGCCACCCAAGGTTTGAACACTGAAGCTTTCTTT
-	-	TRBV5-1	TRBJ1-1	CASSLYQQGNTEAFF	TGCGCCAGCAGCTTGTACCAACAGGGAAACACTGAAGCTTTCTTT
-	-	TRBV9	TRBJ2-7	CASSVMEDTRYEQYF	TGTGCCAGCAGTGTTATGGAGGACACACGCTACGAGCAGTACTTC
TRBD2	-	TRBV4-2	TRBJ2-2	CASSHEPSGGGSTGELFF	TGTGCCAGCAGCCACGAACCCTCGGGGGGGGGCAGCACCGGGGAGCTGTTTTTT
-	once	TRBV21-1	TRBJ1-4	CASSYQTGTDEKLFF	TGTGCCAGCAGCTATCAAACCGGGACAGACGAAAAACTGTTTTTT
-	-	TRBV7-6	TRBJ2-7	CASSSPLGEGFEQYF	TGTGCCAGCAGCTCCCCTCTGGGTGAGGGATTCGAGCAGTACTTC
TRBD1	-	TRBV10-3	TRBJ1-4	CAISESAGGGEKLFF	TGTGCCATCAGTGAGTCGGCAGGGGGCGGTGAAAAACTGTTTTTT
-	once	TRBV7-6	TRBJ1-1	CASSLAPQSPQSAFF	TGTGCCAGCAGCTTAGCGCCCCAGAGCCCACAAAGCGCTTTCTTT
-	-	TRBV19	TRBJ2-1	CASSSAGWETGEQFF	TGTGCCAGTAGTTCTGCAGGGTGGGAAACGGGGGAGCAGTTCTTC
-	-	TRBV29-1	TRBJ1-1	CSVEGTGSRAFF	TGCAGCGTTGAAGGGACCGGGTCCCGAGCTTTCTTT
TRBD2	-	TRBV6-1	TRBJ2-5	CASSEWRGGLVGQETQYF	TGTGCCAGCAGTGAATGGCGGGGGGGCCTGGTGGGCCAAGAGACCCAGTACTTC
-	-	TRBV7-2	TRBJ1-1	CASSLDTLGDTEAFF	TGTGCCAGCAGCTTAGATACCCTGGGGGACACTGAAGCTTTCTTT
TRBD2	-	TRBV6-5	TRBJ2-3	CASSYGRGDTDTQYF	TGTGCCAGCAGTTACGGGCGGGGGGACACAGATACGCAGTATTTT
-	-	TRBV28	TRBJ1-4	CASSLRHNEKLFF	TGTGCCAGCAGTTTACGACATAATGAAAAACTGTTTTTT